Shown below are 19 T cell receptor beta chains from a single sample sequenced in a study of beta chain features in type 1 diabetes. Study-level results: Among patients with Type 1 diabetes, TCRB CDR3s were moderately but significantly shorter in every one of the four CD4+ subsets.

The antigens these receptors bind are not known. Every bit of the isolated RNA underwent reverse transcription, so sequencing read expressed TCRB transcripts. Profiled with immunoSEQ multiplex PCR; TCRdb holds only in-frame clones, not every one. The sample lists about 370,000 clones, around 10% seen once, with about 0.63% in the top ten. The material sequenced was central memory CD4+ T cells from blood. Every receptor here comes from a man between 25 and 39 years old with type 1 diabetes.

There are a few counts of this clone. The rearrangement uses TRBV27 and TRBJ1-2, with D possibly TRBD1 on 6 matching bases. Germline CDR1 is MNHEY and CDR2 is SMNVEV (reference sequence). The CDR3 has 14 residues. Trimming cost V 4 bases and J 4 bases, with 13 bases left between them. The DNA for the CDR3 is TGTGCCAGCAGTTCGTGGGGGGCGAGCTATGGCTACACCTTC. As protein: CASSSWGASYGYTF.

This chain links TRBV7-8 with TRBJ2-7; D unresolved. The germline CDR1 and CDR2 sequences are SGHVS and FQNEAQ. The CDR3 is 15 amino acids. Between the trimmed V and J ends, which lost 3 bases and 0 bases, there was a span of 12 bases. This CDR3 is CASSFLGPSSYEQYF. DNA for the CDR3: TGTGCCAGCAGCTTCTTAGGGCCCAGCTCCTACGAGCAGTACTTC.

The table lists this clone with a few counts. The chain has TRBV29-1 and TRBJ1-2; TRBD1 agrees at 9 bases. Germline values: CDR1 SQVTM, CDR2 ANQGSEA. After removal of 5 bases from V and 4 bases from J, the junction contained 20 bases not matched to a gene. The CDR3 extends over 18 amino acids. The CDR3 coding sequence is TGCAGCGTTTCCTCATCCGGGACAGGGACCACTTTTGGCTATGGCTACACCTTC. Translation gives CSVSSSGTGTTFGYGYTF.

There are many counts of this clone. V and J are TRBV7-2 and TRBJ2-7, with a weak D call TRBD1 (5 bases). Looked up from germline, CDR1 is SGHTA and CDR2 is FQGNSA. The CDR3 consists of 13 residues. The V end was cut by 5 bases, the J end by 0 bases, with 8 bases between. The CDR3 DNA is TGTGCCAGCAGCGACAGACTCTCCTACGAGCAGTACTTC. This encodes CASSDRLSYEQYF.

This rearrangement joins TRBV5-4 to TRBJ2-6; 7 bases are a match to TRBD1. Germline lookup yields CDR1 SGHNT and CDR2 YYREEE (reference sequence). Germline trimming cut 7 bases from V and 1 base from J; bases unmatched to any gene: 2. The CDR3 spans 14 residues. As DNA, the CDR3 is TGTGCCAGCGACAGGGAATCTGGGGCCAACGTCCTGACTTTC. Translation gives CASDRESGANVLTF.

The chain has TRBV19 and TRBJ2-3; 9 bases fit TRBD1. The germline V gene has CDR1 LNHDA and CDR2 SQIVND (reference sequence). Losses at the gene ends were 3 bases for V and 1 base for J; bases not matched to a gene: 2. The CDR3 totals 15 residues. The CDR3 spells CASSMGTGRTDTQYF. The CDR3 coding sequence is TGTGCCAGTAGTATGGGGACAGGGCGCACAGATACGCAGTATTTT.

This clone was recorded a few times. CDR3 in DNA: TGTGCCAGCAGCGTTTCAAGGGGCCTCACAGATACGCAGTATTTT. It is translated as CASSVSRGLTDTQYF. The rearrangement joins TRBV7-6 to TRBJ2-3; weak D call: TRBD1 (5 bases). The V gene's germline CDR1 is SGHVS and CDR2 FNYEAQ. V dropped 5 bases and J dropped 2 bases, with 14 bases sitting between them. There are 15 residues in the CDR3.

This clone was picked up a small number of times. J is TRBJ2-1 and V is TRBV30; D not resolved. CDR1 GTSNPN and CDR2 SVGIG come from the germline V gene (reference sequence). The CDR3 is 12 amino acids. Trimming took 3 bases from V and 8 from J, leaving 11 bases between them. CDR3 protein: CAWRSSVYEQFF. In DNA form, the CDR3 reads TGTGCCTGGAGGTCATCTGTATATGAGCAGTTCTTC.

In this sample, this clone turned up a few times. V and J are TRBV6-5 and TRBJ1-3; maybe TRBD1 (5 bases). The CDR3 is 15 amino acids. V was cut by 7 bases and J by 0 bases, with 13 bases left in between. In germline, CDR1 is MNHEY, CDR2 SVGAGI. The CDR3 sequence: CASTPGLRSGNTIYF. The CDR3 DNA reads TGTGCCAGCACCCCGGGACTGCGCTCTGGAAACACCATATATTTT.

The sample holds a few counts of this clone. The chain uses TRBV7-8 and TRBJ2-3; D not certain. Trimming removed 6 bases at V and 6 bases at J, with 10 bases between. CDR3 size: 12 residues. Per the germline V gene, CDR1 is SGHVS and CDR2 is FQNEAQ. The DNA of the CDR3 is TGTGCCAGCAGGTGGGGAACGGATACGCAGTATTTT. This sequence encodes CASRWGTDTQYF.

The V call is TRBV4-2, the J call TRBJ1-2, with D tentatively TRBD1 (5 bases). CDR3 length: 16 amino acids. The germline gives CDR1 LGHNA, CDR2 YNFKEQ. V dropped 1 base and J dropped 0 bases, with 12 bases sitting between them. The CDR3 protein is CASSQGSGLANYGYTF. CDR3 nucleotides: TGTGCCAGCAGCCAAGGATCAGGGTTAGCTAACTATGGCTACACCTTC.

A few counts support this clone. The genes are TRBV7-9 and TRBJ2-4, with D possibly TRBD2 on 6 matching bases. CDR1 is SEHNR, CDR2 FQNEAQ, per germline (reference sequence). V was clipped by 1 base and J by 3 bases, with 10 bases between them. This CDR3 is built from 15 residues. The CDR3 spells CASSLVTSIKNIQYF. The CDR3 DNA follows: TGTGCCAGCAGCTTAGTTACTAGCATCAAAAACATTCAGTACTTC.

The gene calls are TRBV7-9 and TRBJ2-5, with D tentatively TRBD1 (5 bases). Between the trimmed V and J ends, which lost 5 bases and 4 bases, there was a span of 8 bases. CDR3 size: 12 residues. Germline CDR1 reads SEHNR; CDR2 reads FQNEAQ (reference sequence). The CDR3 loop is CASSMTVETQYF. Written as DNA, the CDR3 is TGTGCCAGCAGCATGACAGTAGAGACCCAGTACTTC.

The genes are TRBV7-2 and TRBJ2-3; 11 bases map to TRBD1. This CDR3 has 17 amino acids. The germline gives CDR1 SGHTA, CDR2 FQGNSA. The ends lost 5 bases at V and 1 base at J; junction bases unmatched: 8. Here the CDR3 DNA reads TGTGCCAGCAGCCGAGGGACAGGGGGGGTCGGCACAGATACGCAGTATTTT. This codes for CASSRGTGGVGTDTQYF.

This clone was observed a handful of times. It may be a read error: a sequence one base away is much more abundant. The chain links TRBV7-3 to TRBJ1-3; the D gene is possibly TRBD1 (6 bases). Trimming stripped 5 bases from V and 2 bases from J, with 10 bases between. CDR1 is SGHTA and CDR2 is FQGTGA in the germline V gene. This CDR3 comprises 14 residues. This chain's CDR3 is CASSRGQPGNTIYF. The CDR3 nucleotides read TGTGCCAGCAGCCGAGGACAGCCTGGAAACACCATATATTTT. The full variable domain, completed using reference TRBV7-3 and TRBJ1-3, is GAGVSQTPSNKVTEKGKYVELRCDPISGHTALYWYRQSLGQGPEFLIYFQGTGAADDSGLPNDRFFAVRPEGSVSTLKIQRTERGDSAVYLCASSRGQPGNTIYFGEGSWLTVV.

In its sample, this clone was seen a few times. The V call is TRBV6-5, the J call TRBJ1-1, with 7 bases matching TRBD1. V trimming: 2 bases; J trimming: 7 bases; junction bases outside the gene matches: 4. The V gene's germline CDR1 is MNHEY and CDR2 SVGAGI. CDR3 length equals 13 residues. The chain's CDR3 is CASSYGTASEAFF. CDR3 in DNA: TGTGCCAGCAGTTACGGGACAGCGAGTGAAGCTTTCTTT.

In this sample, this clone turned up a few times. This chain connects TRBV28 to TRBJ2-1; D is possibly TRBD2 (5 bases). CDR3 length: 19 amino acids. V lost 4 bases and J 7 bases, leaving 29 bases between the germline ends. CDR1 and CDR2 from the germline V gene are MDHEN and SYDVKM. CDR3 amino acids: CASSSSHQKRGSSWNEQFF. For the CDR3, the DNA is TGTGCCAGCAGTTCCTCCCACCAAAAACGCGGGTCCTCTTGGAATGAGCAGTTCTTC.

The chain's CDR3 is CASRRMGGGGYTF. The CDR3 nucleotides read TGTGCCAGCAGACGGATGGGGGGTGGAGGCTACACCTTC. The genes are TRBV6-6 and TRBJ1-2; D is possibly TRBD1 (5 bases). This CDR3 has 13 residues. CDR1 and CDR2 (germline): MNHNY, SVGAGI (reference sequence). The V end lost 6 bases, the J end lost 8 bases, and 16 bases lay between the germline ends.

V and J are TRBV6-1 and TRBJ1-1; unclear D gene. V was trimmed by 7 bases and J by 4 bases, leaving 10 bases between them. Per germline, CDR1 MNHNS and CDR2 SASEGT. The CDR3 spans 12 residues. CDR3 in amino acids: CASKTGRTEAFF. The CDR3 bases are TGTGCCAGCAAGACCGGCCGCACTGAAGCTTTCTTT.